This T cell receptor (beta chain) comes out of a study of siplizumab effects on memory and regulatory T cells. Concerning this clone itself: Its antigen is still unknown.

Between the trimmed V and J ends, which lost 1 base and 12 bases, there was a span of 12 bases. The CDR3 totals 12 residues. Germline values: CDR1 MNHNS, CDR2 SASEGT. Only in-frame clones appear in the TCRdb table, and some are missing; sequencing was by immunoSEQ multiplex PCR. The table has 70,000 or so clones, under 95% seen once. Study-wide points: Naive or memory phenotype assignment was not possible for roughly 80-97% of proliferating CD4+ or CD8+ clones.

The origin of this receptor is a human donor in good health. J is TRBJ2-5 and V is TRBV6-1; D is ambiguous. Input material: CD8+ T cells sorted from blood. The CDR3 is CASSEVEAQKYF. CDR3 bases: TGTGCCAGCAGTGAAGTAGAGGCCCAGAAGTACTTC.